One sample yielded the 30 T cell receptor beta chains listed below, sequenced in a study of T cell repertoires in cytomegalovirus infection. TCRdb used MiXCR to reprocess the reads, holding one entry per CDR3 protein. Among roughly 630,000 distinct CDR3 sequences, roughly 24% were seen once, and the ten largest hold around 7.6%. The sample taken for sequencing was CD8+ T cells from PBMCs. These receptors originate from a human donor in good health (CMV status not recorded). Some clones in this sample may be carry-over from other donors' samples.

The chain's CDR3 is CASRGNDGFSNQPQHF. The DNA for the CDR3 is TGTGCCAGCAGGGGAAATGACGGTTTTAGCAATCAGCCCCAGCATTTT. V gene TRBV6-5 combines with J gene TRBJ1-5; D gene unclear. V was clipped by 6 bases and J by 0 bases, with 15 bases between them. Germline V CDR1 and CDR2: MNHEY, SVGAGI. The CDR3 covers 16 residues.

This clonotype has just a few counts. The chain combines TRBV2 with TRBJ2-1; possible D gene TRBD2, 6 bases. This CDR3 spans 14 amino acids. Germline assignment: CDR1 SNHLY and CDR2 FYNNEI. The V end lost 5 bases, the J end lost 7 bases, and 15 bases lay between the germline ends. CDR3 DNA: TGTGCCAGCAGTAACGGGAGACTCAATAATGAGCAGTTCTTC. It specifies CASSNGRLNNEQFF. Complete variable domain (other parts from reference TRBV2 and TRBJ2-1): EPEVTQTPSHQVTQMGQEVILRCVPISNHLYFYWYRQILGQKVEFLVSFYNNEISEKSEIFDDQFSVERPDGSNFTLKIRSTKLEDSAMYFCASSNGRLNNEQFFGPGTRLTVL.

A note on this clonotype: Given a much more abundant clone one base away, this may be a read error. V gene TRBV7-2 combines with J gene TRBJ1-5, with D unclear. CDR1 SGHTA and CDR2 FQGNSA come from the germline V gene. The CDR3 loop spans 16 amino acids. For the CDR3, the DNA is TGTGCCAGCAACTTAGCCCTTACCGGTAACAATCAGCCCCAGCATTTT. This translates into CASNLALTGNNQPQHF.

The chain carries TRBV14 and TRBJ2-3; D is possibly TRBD2 (6 bases). V was trimmed by 3 bases and J by 6 bases, leaving 10 bases between them. This CDR3 has 13 residues. CDR1 SGHDN and CDR2 FVKESK come from the germline V gene. This CDR3 is CASSQVAADTQYF. CDR3 in DNA: TGTGCCAGCAGCCAGGTAGCGGCGGATACGCAGTATTTT.

This clonotype has a count of ten or more. V and J are TRBV12-3 or TRBV12-4 and TRBJ2-3, with TRBD2 as a possible D gene (6 bases). The V end lost 3 bases, the J end lost 4 bases, and 8 bases lay between the germline ends. The CDR3 contains 13 residues. In DNA form, the CDR3 reads TGTGCCAGCAGTTTTAGCGGACCAGATACGCAGTATTTT. Amino acid sequence: CASSFSGPDTQYF.

This chain joins TRBV6-5 and TRBJ2-7; the D gene is possibly TRBD2 (6 bases). The germline CDR1 and CDR2 sequences are MNHEY and SVGAGI. Trimming cost V 2 bases and J 0 bases, with 23 bases left between them. The CDR3 length is 19 residues. CDR3 sequence (DNA): TGTGCCAGCAGTTACACGCCGGCAGGGAAGGGAGGCCACTCCTACGAGCAGTACGTC. This sequence encodes CASSYTPAGKGGHSYEQYV.

The table lists this clonotype with many counts. V gene TRBV7-3 combines with J gene TRBJ2-1; D is undetermined. The germline V gene encodes CDR1 SGHTA and CDR2 FQGTGA. The CDR3 consists of 15 residues. V lost 3 bases and J 8 bases, leaving 17 bases between the germline ends. CDR3 in DNA: TGTGCCAGCAGCTTGGGCGCAAGTTCTCGCGATGAGCAGTTCTTC. As protein: CASSLGASSRDEQFF. The whole variable domain, remainder taken from reference TRBV7-3 and TRBJ2-1, is GAGVSQTPSNKVTEKGKYVELRCDPISGHTALYWYRQSLGQGPEFLIYFQGTGAADDSGLPNDRFFAVRPEGSVSTLKIQRTERGDSAVYLCASSLGASSRDEQFFGPGTRLTVL.

The V call is TRBV5-4, the J call TRBJ2-3; D possibly corresponds to TRBD1 (5 bases). Trimming pared 7 bases from V and 1 base from J, leaving 16 bases between. The CDR3 consists of 15 residues. The V gene's germline CDR1 is SGHNT and CDR2 YYREEE (reference sequence). CDR3 loop: CASEHGDSGTDTQYF. The CDR3 DNA sequence: TGTGCCAGCGAGCATGGAGACAGCGGCACAGATACGCAGTATTTT.

The table lists this clonotype with a few counts. This chain joins TRBV29-1 and TRBJ2-3; D gene uncertain. The CDR3 runs to 13 residues. V shed 2 bases and J shed 4 bases, with 10 bases lying between them. The germline CDR1 and CDR2 sequences are SQVTM and ANQGSEA. CDR3 region: CSVESDVSDTQYF. The CDR3 DNA reads TGCAGCGTTGAATCTGACGTGTCAGATACGCAGTATTTT.

The chain couples TRBV29-1 to TRBJ2-7, with 11 bases that match TRBD2. Germline CDR1 and CDR2: SQVTM and ANQGSEA. After removal of 4 bases from V and 2 bases from J, the junction contained 10 bases not matched to a gene. This CDR3 comprises 16 residues. CDR3 region: CSVAGTSGAPAYEQYF. The CDR3 nucleotides read TGCAGCGTTGCCGGGACTAGCGGTGCACCCGCCTACGAGCAGTACTTC.

A remark on this clonotype: Since a much larger clone is just one base distant, this may be a read error. V is TRBV7-9 and J is TRBJ2-7, with 7 nucleotides matching TRBD1. Germline-derived CDR1 and CDR2 are SEHNR and FQNEAQ (reference sequence). CDR3 length equals 15 residues. The CDR3 sequence: CVSSLAQTGLLEQYF. The CDR3 coding sequence is TGTGTCAGCAGCTTAGCGCAGACAGGGCTCCTAGAGCAGTACTTC.

This clonotype was counted only a few times. V gene TRBV5-6 combines with J gene TRBJ1-1; a possible D gene is TRBD1 (6 bases). CDR3 length: 13 amino acids. The germline V gene encodes CDR1 SGHDT and CDR2 YYEEEE. The ends were cut back, 2 bases at V and 6 bases at J, with 11 bases in the middle. CDR3 nucleotides: TGTGCCAGCAGCTTACAGGGATGGGCTGAAGCTTTCTTT. Encoded protein: CASSLQGWAEAFF.

The CDR3 spells CATRDGYEQYF. The CDR3 nucleotides read TGTGCCACCAGAGACGGTTACGAGCAGTACTTC. This chain links TRBV15 with TRBJ2-7; no firm D call. In germline, CDR1 is LNHNV, CDR2 YYDKDF (reference sequence). This CDR3 spans 11 amino acids. Trimming stripped 6 bases from V and 4 bases from J, with 7 bases between.

Points on this clonotype: Possible read error: a much larger clone is one base away. The rearrangement uses TRBV12-3 or TRBV12-4 and TRBJ2-1; a weak D match, TRBD2 (6 bases). The CDR3 extends over 14 amino acids. The CDR3 reads CANSLTGGVDEQFF. For the CDR3, the DNA is TGTGCCAACAGTCTTACCGGAGGGGTGGATGAGCAGTTCTTC.

There are a few counts of this clonotype. This chain links TRBV4-2 with TRBJ2-7; no definite D call. The CDR3 runs 15 residues. Looked up from germline, CDR1 is LGHNA and CDR2 is YNFKEQ. Deletions cut 0 bases from V and 0 bases from J, with 9 bases between. CDR3 bases: TGTGCCAGCAGCCAAGAGAATTGGAACTCCTACGAGCAGTACTTC. It is translated as CASSQENWNSYEQYF.

This clonotype was seen a handful of times. The CDR3 here is CAGTRTTGELFF. In DNA, the CDR3 is TGTGCCGGGACAAGGACCACCGGGGAGCTGTTTTTT. The chain links TRBV2 to TRBJ2-2; D may be TRBD1 (6 bases). Germline V gives CDR1 SNHLY, CDR2 FYNNEI. V lost 11 bases to trimming and J lost 4 bases, with 11 bases between them. CDR3 length: 12 residues.

The chain carries TRBV23-1 and TRBJ2-7, with 7 bases identical to TRBD2. TRBV23-1 is reported as an ORF; its role is uncertain. The CDR3 is made up of 14 amino acids. After removal of 0 bases from V and 2 bases from J, the junction contained 1 base not matched to a gene. CDR3 sequence reads: CASSQSSGAYEQYF. CDR3 sequence (DNA): TGCGCCAGCAGTCAATCAAGCGGGGCCTACGAGCAGTACTTC.

This clonotype appeared a single time. V and J are TRBV29-1 and TRBJ2-2; TRBD1 agrees at 10 bases. Germline CDR1 is SQVTM and CDR2 is ANQGSEA. With 6 bases clipped from V and 2 bases from J, the junction kept 6 bases outside the gene matches. The CDR3 consists of 15 residues. This CDR3 is CSVPGTGANTGELFF. DNA of the CDR3: TGCAGCGTCCCCGGGACAGGGGCAAACACCGGGGAGCTGTTTTTT.

This clonotype was counted many times. The chain combines TRBV7-8 with TRBJ2-2; D may be TRBD1 or TRBD2 (5 bases each). Looked up from germline, CDR1 is SGHVS and CDR2 is FQNEAQ. V lost 5 bases to trimming and J lost 4 bases, with 14 bases between them. The CDR3 runs to 15 residues. CDR3 sequence: CASSRRRGPTGELFF. Here the CDR3 DNA reads TGTGCCAGCAGCCGACGCCGGGGACCCACCGGGGAGCTGTTTTTT.

This clonotype was observed at least ten times. The CDR3 DNA reads as TGTGCCAGCAGTTACCGGACCGCCGTAGTGTACGAGCAGTACTTC. Amino acids: CASSYRTAVVYEQYF. The genes are TRBV12-3 or TRBV12-4 and TRBJ2-7; D uncertain. V lost 4 bases, J lost 4 bases, and 17 bases lay in between. The CDR3 has 15 residues.

This chain links TRBV6-2 or TRBV6-3 with TRBJ2-3; D may correspond to TRBD1 or TRBD2 (5 bases each). Trimming took 10 bases from V and 3 from J, leaving 23 bases between them. The CDR3 runs 16 residues. Germline V CDR1 and CDR2: MNHEY, SVGEGT. As DNA, the CDR3 is TGTGCCAACAGCCCAGGGACGCCAGTATCGACAGATACGCAGTATTTT. It encodes CANSPGTPVSTDTQYF.

The table lists this clonotype with a few counts. J is TRBJ1-5 and V is TRBV5-5; D remains ambiguous. The V gene lost 0 bases and the J gene lost 4 bases, with 11 bases spanning the gap. Germline V gene sequence: CDR1 SGHKS, CDR2 YYEKEE (reference sequence). The CDR3 has 15 residues. The CDR3 loop reads CASSLEFWENQPQHF. The CDR3 DNA is TGTGCCAGCAGCTTGGAATTCTGGGAGAATCAGCCCCAGCATTTT.

This clonotype appeared many times. The chain has TRBV6-6 and TRBJ2-1; 7 bases match TRBD1. V was clipped by 9 bases and J by 5 bases; unmatched bases: 7. Per the germline V gene, CDR1 is MNHNY and CDR2 is SVGAGI (reference sequence). The CDR3 is 13 amino acids. The CDR3 loop reads CASWTGPNNEQFF. CDR3 in DNA: TGTGCCAGTTGGACAGGACCGAACAATGAGCAGTTCTTC.

V gene TRBV20-1 combines with J gene TRBJ2-1, with TRBD1 matching over 7 bases. Germline V gene sequence: CDR1 DFQATT, CDR2 SNEGSKA (reference sequence). V was clipped by 4 bases and J by 7 bases; unmatched bases: 13. The CDR3 contains 15 residues. The CDR3 DNA follows: TGCAGTGCTACTCTTAGACAGGGAAGGAGAAATGAGCAGTTCTTC. Its translation is CSATLRQGRRNEQFF.

The gene calls are TRBV14 and TRBJ1-4; D unclear. The CDR3 runs 15 residues. Between the trimmed V and J ends, which lost 4 bases and 0 bases, there was a span of 9 bases. CDR1 is SGHDN and CDR2 is FVKESK in the germline V gene. The CDR3 sequence: CASSPTEPTNEKLFF. The CDR3 DNA is TGTGCCAGCAGCCCTACAGAACCAACTAATGAAAAACTGTTTTTT.

This clonotype appeared many times. V and J are TRBV7-8 and TRBJ1-6; 8 bases align to TRBD1. The CDR3 sequence is 16 residues long. J was trimmed by 9 bases and V by 4 bases; bases with no gene match: 11. Germline V gives CDR1 SGHVS, CDR2 FQNEAQ. The CDR3 coding sequence is TGTGCCAGCAGCTGGACAGGGACCGGCCCTCTTTCACCCCTCCACTTT. The encoded protein is CASSWTGTGPLSPLHF.

Note on this clonotype: Just one base apart from a much larger clone, this may be a read error. V gene TRBV28 combines with J gene TRBJ1-5; 9 nucleotides align to TRBD1. CDR1 is MDHEN, CDR2 SYDVKM, per germline. CDR3 size: 16 residues. CDR3 loop: CVSKGQGAWSNQPQHF. Here the CDR3 DNA reads TGTGTCAGCAAGGGACAGGGAGCCTGGAGCAATCAGCCCCAGCATTTT.

The chain recombines TRBV7-9 with TRBJ1-1; maybe TRBD1 (6 bases). V was clipped by 10 bases and J by 6 bases, with 12 bases between them. The CDR3 runs to 11 residues. Germline CDR1 is SEHNR and CDR2 is FQNEAQ (reference sequence). CDR3 loop: CAIEGGAEAFF. CDR3 DNA sequence: TGTGCCATCGAGGGGGGAGCTGAAGCTTTCTTT.

The genes are TRBV6-2 or TRBV6-3 and TRBJ2-2; D is unclear. Germline V gives CDR1 MNHEY, CDR2 SVGEGT. V gave up 0 bases and J gave up 4 bases, with 15 bases separating them. The CDR3 has 17 residues. In DNA, the CDR3 is TGTGCCAGCAGTTACTCGTTGGGGTCCCTCGGCACCGGGGAGCTGTTTTTT. Translating it yields CASSYSLGSLGTGELFF.

This clonotype occurred a few times. V usage is TRBV6-2 or TRBV6-3 and J usage is TRBJ2-1; 7 bases match TRBD2. From germline, CDR1 is MNHEY and CDR2 SVGEGT. Trimming took 2 bases from V and 14 from J; bases not matched to a gene: 3. The CDR3 is 11 amino acids. The CDR3 loop is CASSYGLEKFF. The CDR3 DNA reads TGTGCCAGCAGTTACGGACTAGAGAAGTTCTTC.